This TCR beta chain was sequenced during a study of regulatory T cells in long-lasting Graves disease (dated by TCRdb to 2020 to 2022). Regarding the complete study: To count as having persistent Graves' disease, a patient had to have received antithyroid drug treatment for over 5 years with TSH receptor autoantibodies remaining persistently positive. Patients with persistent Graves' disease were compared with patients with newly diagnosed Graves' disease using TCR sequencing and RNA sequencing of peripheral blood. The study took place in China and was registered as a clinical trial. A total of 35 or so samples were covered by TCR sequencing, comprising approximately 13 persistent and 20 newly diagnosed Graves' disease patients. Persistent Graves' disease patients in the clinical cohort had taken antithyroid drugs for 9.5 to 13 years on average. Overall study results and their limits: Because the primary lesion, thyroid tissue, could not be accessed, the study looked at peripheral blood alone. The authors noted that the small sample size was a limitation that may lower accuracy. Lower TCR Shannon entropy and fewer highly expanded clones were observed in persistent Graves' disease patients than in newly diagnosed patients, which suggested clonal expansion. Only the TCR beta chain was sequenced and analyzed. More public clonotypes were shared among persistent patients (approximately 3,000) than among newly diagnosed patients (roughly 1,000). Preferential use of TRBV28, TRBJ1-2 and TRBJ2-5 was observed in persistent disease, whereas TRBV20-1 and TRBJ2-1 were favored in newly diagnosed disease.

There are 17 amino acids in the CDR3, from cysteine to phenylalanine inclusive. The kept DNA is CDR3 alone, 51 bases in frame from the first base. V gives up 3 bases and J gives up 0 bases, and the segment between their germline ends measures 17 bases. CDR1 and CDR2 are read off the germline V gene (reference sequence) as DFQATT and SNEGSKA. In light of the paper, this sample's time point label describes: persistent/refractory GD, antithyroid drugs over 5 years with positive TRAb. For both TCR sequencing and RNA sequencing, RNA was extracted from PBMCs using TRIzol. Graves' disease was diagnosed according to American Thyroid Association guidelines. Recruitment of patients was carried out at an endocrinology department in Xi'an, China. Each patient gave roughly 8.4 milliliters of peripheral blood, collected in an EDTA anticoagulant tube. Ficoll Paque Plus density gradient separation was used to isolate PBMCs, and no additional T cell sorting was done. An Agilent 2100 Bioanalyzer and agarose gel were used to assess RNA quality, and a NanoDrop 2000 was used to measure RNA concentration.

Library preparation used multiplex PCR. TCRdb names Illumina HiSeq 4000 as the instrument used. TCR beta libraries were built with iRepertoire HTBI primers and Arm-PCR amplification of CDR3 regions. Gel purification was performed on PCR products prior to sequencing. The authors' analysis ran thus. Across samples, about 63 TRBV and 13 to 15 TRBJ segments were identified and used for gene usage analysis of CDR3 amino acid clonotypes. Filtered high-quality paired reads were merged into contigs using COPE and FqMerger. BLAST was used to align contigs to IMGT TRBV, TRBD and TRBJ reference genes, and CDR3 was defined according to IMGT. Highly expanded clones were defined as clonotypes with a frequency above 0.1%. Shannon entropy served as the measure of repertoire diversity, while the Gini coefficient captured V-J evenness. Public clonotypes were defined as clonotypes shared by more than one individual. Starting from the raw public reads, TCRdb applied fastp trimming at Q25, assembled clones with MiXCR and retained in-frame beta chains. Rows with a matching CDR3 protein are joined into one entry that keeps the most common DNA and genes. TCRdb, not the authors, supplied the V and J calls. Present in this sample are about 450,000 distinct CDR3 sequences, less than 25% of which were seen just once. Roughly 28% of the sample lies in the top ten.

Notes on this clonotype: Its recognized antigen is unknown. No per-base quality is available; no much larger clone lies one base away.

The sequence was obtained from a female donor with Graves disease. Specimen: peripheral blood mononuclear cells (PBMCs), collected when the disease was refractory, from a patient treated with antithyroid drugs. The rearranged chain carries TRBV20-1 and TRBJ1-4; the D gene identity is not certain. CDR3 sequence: CSASWVSGVATNEKLFF. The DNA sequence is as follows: TGCAGTGCTAGTTGGGTGTCTGGGGTTGCAACTAATGAAAAACTGTTTTTT.